What follows are 10 T cell receptor beta chains derived from one specimen sequenced in a study of cytomegalovirus exposure and HLA in healthy donors. 13 Jbeta primers and 60 Vbeta primers were used for the PCR. Produced via immunoSEQ multiplex PCR; TCRdb's table is partial and in-frame only. The data hold some 250,000 clones, with 82% observed a single time. The specimen was PBMCs. All receptors derive from a woman in her thirties or forties in good health and CMV-seropositive.

V and J are TRBV9 and TRBJ2-5; 10 bases match TRBD2. CDR3 length: 15 amino acids. Losses at the gene ends were 4 bases for V and 3 bases for J; bases not matched to a gene: 6. CDR1 is SGDLS, CDR2 YYNGEE, per germline. The CDR3 is CASSPGLAVKETQYF. The CDR3 DNA is TGTGCCAGCAGCCCTGGACTAGCGGTAAAAGAGACCCAGTACTTC. The full variable domain, with the rest looked up from reference TRBV9 and TRBJ2-5, is DSGVTQTPKHLITATGQRVTLRCSPRSGDLSVYWYQQSLDQGLQFLIQYYNGEERAKGNILERFSAQQFPDLHSELNLSSLELGDSALYFCASSPGLAVKETQYFGPGTRLLVL.

The V call is TRBV7-6, the J call TRBJ1-1; D gene ambiguous. Germline assignment: CDR1 SGHVS and CDR2 FNYEAQ. The CDR3 runs to 14 residues. The V gene lost 5 bases and the J gene lost 6 bases, with 16 bases spanning the gap. In DNA form, the CDR3 reads TGTGCCAGCAGCCCCCGTTTGGCCAATGCTGAAGCTTTCTTT. Translated, it gives CASSPRLANAEAFF.

The chain has TRBV14 and TRBJ2-7; tentatively, D is TRBD1 (5 bases). Trimming took off 2 bases at V and 9 bases at J, with 8 bases between the two ends. The CDR3 totals 11 residues. Germline values: CDR1 SGHDN, CDR2 FVKESK. This CDR3 is CASSQRGSQYF. The CDR3 DNA is TGTGCCAGCAGCCAAAGGGGATCGCAGTACTTC.

Concerning this clone: Distinct nucleotide sequences in the sample also encode this CDR3. This chain links TRBV6-6 with TRBJ2-2, with a weak D call TRBD1 (6 bases). This CDR3 has 15 residues. Germline CDR1 and CDR2: MNHNY and SVGAGI (reference sequence). Trimming stripped 5 bases from V and 6 bases from J, with 16 bases between. CDR3 nucleotides: TGTGCCAGCAGTAAGCTTAGACAGGCCTCCGGGGAGCTGTTTTTT. Translation: CASSKLRQASGELFF.

This chain links TRBV7-8 with TRBJ1-2; no definite D call. V shed 5 bases and J shed 2 bases, with 9 bases lying between them. The CDR3 sequence is 13 residues long. From germline, CDR1 is SGHVS and CDR2 FQNEAQ. The CDR3 DNA follows: TGTGCCAGCAGCCCACAGCTAAACTATGGCTACACCTTC. This sequence encodes CASSPQLNYGYTF.

The chain links TRBV30 to TRBJ2-1; TRBD2 matches 9 bases. The germline CDR1 and CDR2 sequences are GTSNPN and SVGIG (reference sequence). V was pared by 2 bases and J by 10 bases, with 12 bases of the junction left unmatched. The CDR3 covers 15 residues. The CDR3 sequence: CAWSPPWAGGPEQFF. DNA for the CDR3: TGTGCCTGGAGTCCCCCGTGGGCGGGAGGGCCAGAGCAGTTCTTC.

This sequence joins TRBV4-2 and TRBJ2-7; 9 bases match TRBD1. CDR1 and CDR2 from the germline V gene are LGHNA and YNFKEQ. Trimming at V came to 5 bases and at J to 2 bases, leaving 7 bases not matched to a gene. The CDR3 loop spans 15 amino acids. In DNA form, the CDR3 reads TGTGCCAGCAGCGCCCGGACAGGGGATGCCTACGAGCAGTACTTC. Translation gives CASSARTGDAYEQYF.

V gene TRBV5-6 combines with J gene TRBJ1-1; D is undetermined. Germline lookup yields CDR1 SGHDT and CDR2 YYEEEE. The length of the CDR3 is 13 residues. The V end was cut by 0 bases, the J end by 1 base, with 4 bases between. The CDR3 region has the DNA TGTGCCAGCAGCTTGGGCGGGAACACTGAAGCTTTCTTT. Translated: CASSLGGNTEAFF.

The rearrangement uses TRBV25-1 and TRBJ1-6; D remains unclear. Germline V gene sequence: CDR1 MGHDK, CDR2 SYGVNS. This CDR3 is built from 14 residues. V lost 3 bases to trimming and J lost 3 bases, with 6 bases between them. CDR3 bases: TGTGCCAGCAGTGACAGGTACTATAATTCACCCCTCCACTTT. Protein: CASSDRYYNSPLHF.

This clone was detected once. This chain uses TRBV19 with TRBJ2-7; 7 nucleotides match TRBD1. With V trimmed by 7 bases and J by 6 bases, 12 bases remained unmatched. CDR1 is LNHDA and CDR2 is SQIVND in the germline V gene (reference sequence). CDR3 size: 14 residues. CDR3 nucleotide sequence: TGTGCCAGTACGACCGGGACAGAGGCTGCCGAGCAGTACTTC. Translated, it gives CASTTGTEAAEQYF.